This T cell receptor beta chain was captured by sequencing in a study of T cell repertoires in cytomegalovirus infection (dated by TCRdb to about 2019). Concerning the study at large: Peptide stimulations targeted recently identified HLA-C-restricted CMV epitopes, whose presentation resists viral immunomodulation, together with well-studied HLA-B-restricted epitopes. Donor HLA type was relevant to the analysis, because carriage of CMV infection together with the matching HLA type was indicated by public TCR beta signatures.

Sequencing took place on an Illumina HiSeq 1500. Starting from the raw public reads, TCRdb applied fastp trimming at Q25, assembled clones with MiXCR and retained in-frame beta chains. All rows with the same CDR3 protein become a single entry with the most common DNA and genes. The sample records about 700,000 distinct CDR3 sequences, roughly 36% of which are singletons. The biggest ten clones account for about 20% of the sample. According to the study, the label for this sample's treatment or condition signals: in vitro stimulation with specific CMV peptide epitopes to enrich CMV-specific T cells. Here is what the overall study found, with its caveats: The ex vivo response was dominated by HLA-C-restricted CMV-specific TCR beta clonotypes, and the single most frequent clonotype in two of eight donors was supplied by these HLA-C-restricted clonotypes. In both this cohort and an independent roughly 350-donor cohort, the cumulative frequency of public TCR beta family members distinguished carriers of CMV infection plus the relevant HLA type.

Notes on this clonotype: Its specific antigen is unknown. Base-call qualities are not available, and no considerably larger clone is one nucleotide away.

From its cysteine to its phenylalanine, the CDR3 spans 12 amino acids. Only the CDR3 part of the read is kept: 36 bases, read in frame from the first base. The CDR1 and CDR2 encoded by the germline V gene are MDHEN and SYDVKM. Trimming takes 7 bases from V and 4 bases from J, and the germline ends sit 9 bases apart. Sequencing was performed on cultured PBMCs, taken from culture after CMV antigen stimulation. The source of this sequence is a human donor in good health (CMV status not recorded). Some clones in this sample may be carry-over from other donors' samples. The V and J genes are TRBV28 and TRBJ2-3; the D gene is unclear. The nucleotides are TGTGCCAGCAAGAGAGACGCAGATACGCAGTATTTT. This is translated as CASKRDADTQYF.